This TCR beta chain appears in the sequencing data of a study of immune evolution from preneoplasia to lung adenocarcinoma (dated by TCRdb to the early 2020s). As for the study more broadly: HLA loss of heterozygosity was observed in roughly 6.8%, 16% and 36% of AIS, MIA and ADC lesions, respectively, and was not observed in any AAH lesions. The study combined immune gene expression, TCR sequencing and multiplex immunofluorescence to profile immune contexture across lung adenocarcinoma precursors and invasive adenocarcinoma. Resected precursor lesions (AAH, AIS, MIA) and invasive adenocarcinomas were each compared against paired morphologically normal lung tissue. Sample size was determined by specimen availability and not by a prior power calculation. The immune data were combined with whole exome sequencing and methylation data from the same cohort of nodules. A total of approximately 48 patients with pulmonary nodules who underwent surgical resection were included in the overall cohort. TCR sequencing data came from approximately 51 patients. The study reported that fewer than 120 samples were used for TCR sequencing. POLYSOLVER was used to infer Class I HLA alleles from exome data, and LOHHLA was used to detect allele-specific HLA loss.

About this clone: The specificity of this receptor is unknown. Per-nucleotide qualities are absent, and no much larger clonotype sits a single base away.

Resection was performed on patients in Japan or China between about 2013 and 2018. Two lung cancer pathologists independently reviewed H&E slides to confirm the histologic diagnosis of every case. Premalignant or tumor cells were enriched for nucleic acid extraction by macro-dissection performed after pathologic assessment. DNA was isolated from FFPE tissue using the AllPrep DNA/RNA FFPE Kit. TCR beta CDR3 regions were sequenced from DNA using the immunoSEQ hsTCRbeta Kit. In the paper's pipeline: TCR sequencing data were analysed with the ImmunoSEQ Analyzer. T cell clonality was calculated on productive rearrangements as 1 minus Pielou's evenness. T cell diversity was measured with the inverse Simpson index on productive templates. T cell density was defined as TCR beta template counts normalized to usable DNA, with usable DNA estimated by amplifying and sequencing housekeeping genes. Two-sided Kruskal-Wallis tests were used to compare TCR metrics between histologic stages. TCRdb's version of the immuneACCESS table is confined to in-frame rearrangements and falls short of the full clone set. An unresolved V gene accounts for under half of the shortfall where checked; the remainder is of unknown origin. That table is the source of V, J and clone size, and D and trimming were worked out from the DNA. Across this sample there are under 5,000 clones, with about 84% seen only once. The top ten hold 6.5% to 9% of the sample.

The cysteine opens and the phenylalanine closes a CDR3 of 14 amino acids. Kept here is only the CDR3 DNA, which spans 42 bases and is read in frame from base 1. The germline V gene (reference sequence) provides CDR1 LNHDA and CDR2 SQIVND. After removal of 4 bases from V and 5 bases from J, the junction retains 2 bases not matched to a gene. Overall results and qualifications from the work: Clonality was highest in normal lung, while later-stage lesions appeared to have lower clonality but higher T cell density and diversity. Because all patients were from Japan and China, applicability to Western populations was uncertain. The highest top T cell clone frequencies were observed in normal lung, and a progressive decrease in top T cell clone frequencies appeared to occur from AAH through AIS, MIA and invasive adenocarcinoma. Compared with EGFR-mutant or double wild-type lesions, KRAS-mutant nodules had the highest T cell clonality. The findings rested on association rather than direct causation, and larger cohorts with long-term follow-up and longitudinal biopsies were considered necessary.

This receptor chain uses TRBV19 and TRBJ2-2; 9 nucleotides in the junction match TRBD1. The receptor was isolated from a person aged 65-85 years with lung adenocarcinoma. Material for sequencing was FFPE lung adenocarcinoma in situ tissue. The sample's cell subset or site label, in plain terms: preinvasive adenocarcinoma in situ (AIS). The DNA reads TGTGCCAGTAGTACGACAGGGGGGACCGGGGAGCTGTTTTTT. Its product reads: CASSTTGGTGELFF.